This T cell receptor beta chain comes out of a study of spatial heterogeneity in lung cancer. Study details: Fewer alpha-chain than beta-chain sequences were consistently detected. The mean occurrence of each unique TCR and UMI combination in raw reads exceeded nine. Study findings and constraints: Tumors with more nonsynonymous mutations had more expanded intratumoral alpha and beta TCRs.

This clonotype was detected many times. What it recognizes is unknown. This beta chain is a stray sequence in a library constructed for alpha chains; its clone size is not meaningful. The study tagged each TCR cDNA molecule with a unique molecular identifier. TCRdb analysed the 5' RACE reads with MiXCR anew, one entry per CDR3 protein. The sample comprises 15,000 to 20,000 distinct CDR3 sequences, approximately 6.2% of which are singletons, and 5.5% to 8% rests with the top ten. Described time point: sample taken at primary tumor resection. Frozen PBMC, nontumor lung or tumor provided whole RNA, which was sequenced unsorted. The V and J ends lost 4 bases and 7 bases respectively, with 14 bases between them. CDR3 size: 12 residues. Germline loops: CDR1 SQVTM, CDR2 ANQGSEA.

The genes are TRBV29-1 and TRBJ2-7; a weak D match, TRBD2 (6 bases). This sequence was found in a male donor with early-stage non-small cell lung cancer. Material: lung tumor tissue, obtained at surgery. The CDR3: CSVGVEGREQYF. The CDR3 region has the DNA TGCAGCGTTGGCGTGGAGGGGAGGGAGCAGTACTTC.